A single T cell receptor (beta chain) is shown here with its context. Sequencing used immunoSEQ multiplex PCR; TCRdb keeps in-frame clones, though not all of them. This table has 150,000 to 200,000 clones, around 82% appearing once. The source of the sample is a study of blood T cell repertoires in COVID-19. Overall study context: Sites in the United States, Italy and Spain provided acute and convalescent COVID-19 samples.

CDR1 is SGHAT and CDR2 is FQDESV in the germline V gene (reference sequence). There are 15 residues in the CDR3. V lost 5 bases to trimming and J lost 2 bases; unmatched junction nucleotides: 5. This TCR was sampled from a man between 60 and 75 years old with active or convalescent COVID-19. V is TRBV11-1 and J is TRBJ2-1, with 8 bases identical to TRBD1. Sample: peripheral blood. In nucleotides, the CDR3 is TGTGCCAGCAGCGTCCGACAGGGGACCTACAATGAGCAGTTCTTC. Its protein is CASSVRQGTYNEQFF.